Following are 12 T cell receptor beta chains from one sample sequenced in a study of control samples from healthy donors and cancer patients (dated by TCRdb to the early 2020s). The receptor library was made with the immunoSEQ multiplex PCR assay. TCRdb took this table from immuneACCESS and kept in-frame rearrangements with V and J called. Such tables lack part of the clones; where checked against another copy, unresolved V genes explain under half of the gap, and the rest is unexplained. This sample is represented by roughly 83,000 clones; roughly 78% of them were singletons. The top ten clones comprise about 9.2% of the sample. Sample: blood. These receptor sequences come from an older woman in good health.

This clone has only one observation. J is TRBJ2-6 and V is TRBV21-1; TRBD1, the table's D call, was not compared with the DNA. TRBV21-1 is tagged as a pseudogene. This CDR3 has 19 residues. Written as DNA, the CDR3 is TGTGCCAGCAGCATATCAATCTGGGACAGGTTCTCTGGGGCCAACGTCCTGACTTTC. Encoded protein: CASSISIWDRFSGANVLTF.

This sequence joins TRBV27 and TRBJ2-7; TRBD1 matches at 7 bases. CDR3 length: 14 amino acids. The germline V gene encodes CDR1 MNHEY and CDR2 SMNVEV (reference sequence). With V trimmed by 6 bases and J by 2 bases, 7 bases remained unmatched. DNA of the CDR3: TGTGCCAGCAGCTCCGGGACAGAACCCTACGAGCAGTACTTC. Translated, it gives CASSSGTEPYEQYF.

The sample holds one count of this clone. The V call is TRBV24-1, the J call TRBJ1-5; 10 nucleotides agree with TRBD1. The germline V gene encodes CDR1 KGHDR and CDR2 SFDVKD. V was pared by 9 bases and J by 4 bases, with 2 bases of the junction left unmatched. CDR3 length equals 13 residues. CDR3 nucleotides: TGTGCCACCTCGGGACAGGGGAATCAGCCCCAGCATTTT. It codes for CATSGQGNQPQHF.

This chain uses TRBV6-5 with TRBJ2-2, with a possible D match to TRBD2 (5 bases). Germline V gene lookup returns CDR1 MNHEY and CDR2 SVGAGI. CDR3 size: 12 residues. The V end lost 6 bases, the J end lost 4 bases, and 6 bases lay between the germline ends. In nucleotides, the CDR3 is TGTGCCAGCAGGAGGGCCACCGGGGAGCTGTTTTTT. Its translation: CASRRATGELFF.

The CDR3: CASSLANPTGDEQYF. The CDR3 region has the DNA TGCGCCAGCAGCTTGGCCAACCCTACAGGGGACGAGCAGTACTTC. V and J are TRBV5-1 and TRBJ2-7; 7 bases fit TRBD1. V dropped 0 bases and J dropped 5; count of bases not matched to a gene: 8. The CDR3 totals 15 residues. The germline CDR1 and CDR2 sequences are SGHRS and YFSETQ.

The V gene is TRBV20-1, the J gene TRBJ1-3; 9 bases fit TRBD1. The CDR3 consists of 15 residues. The ends lost 3 bases at V and 4 bases at J; junction bases unmatched: 7. The germline CDR1 and CDR2 sequences are DFQATT and SNEGSKA (reference sequence). CDR3 region: CSASIQGALGNTIYF. CDR3 DNA: TGCAGTGCTAGTATACAGGGGGCGCTGGGAAACACCATATATTTT.

The chain joins TRBV5-1 to TRBJ2-1, with a possible D match to TRBD2 (6 bases). The length of the CDR3 is 13 residues. Germline V gene data show CDR1 as SGHRS and CDR2 as YFSETQ. The ends were cut back, 0 bases at V and 7 bases at J, with 8 bases in the middle. CDR3 nucleotides: TGCGCCAGCAGCTTGGTGGGGGGTAATGAGCAGTTCTTC. Protein sequence: CASSLVGGNEQFF.

The gene calls are TRBV12-3 or TRBV12-4 and TRBJ1-1; D not certain. The CDR3 runs 13 residues. Trimming stripped 3 bases from V and 5 bases from J, with 10 bases between. CDR3 sequence: CASSLTRGTEAFF. CDR3 sequence (DNA): TGTGCCAGCAGTTTGACTCGCGGGACTGAAGCTTTCTTT.

The chain couples TRBV2 to TRBJ2-7; 9 bases align to TRBD1. Germline CDR1 is SNHLY and CDR2 is FYNNEI. The trim removed 6 bases at V and 0 bases at J, leaving 6 bases unmatched. The CDR3 covers 15 residues. CDR3 nucleotides: TGTGCCAGCAGGAGACCGGGACAGGGCTCCTACGAGCAGTACTTC. Translation gives CASRRPGQGSYEQYF.

This chain connects TRBV5-4 to TRBJ2-5; TRBD1 might be the D (5 bases). The V end lost 2 bases, the J end lost 7 bases, and 9 bases lay between the germline ends. CDR3 length equals 12 residues. The germline V gene encodes CDR1 SGHNT and CDR2 YYREEE (reference sequence). The CDR3 is CASSFNTGTQYF. For the CDR3, the DNA is TGTGCCAGCAGCTTCAATACAGGGACCCAGTACTTC.

The chain uses TRBV18 and TRBJ2-5; the D is unclear. The germline V gene has CDR1 KGHSH and CDR2 LQKENI. The CDR3 is 14 amino acids. V was pared by 3 bases and J by 2 bases, with 10 bases between. Written as DNA, the CDR3 is TGTGCCAGCTCACCTCAACATCAACAAGAGACCCAGTACTTC. Protein sequence: CASSPQHQQETQYF.

V is TRBV5-8 and J is TRBJ2-5; the D call may be TRBD1 or TRBD2 (5 bases each). This CDR3 spans 16 amino acids. The V gene lost 6 bases and the J gene lost 4 bases, with 22 bases spanning the gap. Germline values: CDR1 SGHTS, CDR2 YDEGEE. CDR3 sequence reads: CASILARGGGGETQYF. The CDR3 nucleotides are TGTGCCAGCATCCTAGCACGGGGCGGCGGCGGAGAGACCCAGTACTTC. Full variable domain (outside the CDR3, taken from reference TRBV5-8 and TRBJ2-5): EAGVTQSPTHLIKTRGQQATLRCSPISGHTSVYWYQQALGLGLQFLLWYDEGEERNRGNFPPRFSGRQFPNYSSELNVNALELEDSALYLCASILARGGGGETQYFGPGTRLLVL.